Listed below are T cell receptor beta chains from one sample, sequenced in a study of blood T cell repertoires in COVID-19. The table came from immunoSEQ multiplex PCR; TCRdb's copy has only in-frame clones and leaves some out. The data show 250,000 or so clones, 86% seen once. Sequences were obtained from PBMCs or T cells enriched from blood (not recorded which). Receptors were obtained from a woman between 50 and 59 years old who had recovered from COVID-19. The CDR3 runs from the conserved cysteine through the conserved F or W. A D gene is named only where the DNA matches it firmly. Some rows mark clone size as missing; the rest say once, few, many or name a class of expanded clone.

v_gene	d_gene	len	abundance	j_gene	CDR3aa	CDR3nt
TRBV4-3	TRBD1	15	NA	TRBJ1-6	CASSQEGQGRSPLHF	TGCGCCAGCAGCCAAGAAGGACAGGGTCGGTCACCCCTCCACTTT
TRBV30	NA	15	few	TRBJ2-2	CAWNLGLKDTGELFF	TGTGCCTGGAATCTGGGACTTAAGGACACCGGGGAGCTGTTTTTT
TRBV5-5	NA	18	NA	TRBJ2-1	CASSLFKGERTSFWGQFF	TGTGCCAGCAGCTTATTTAAGGGCGAGCGGACGTCTTTTTGGGGGCAGTTCTTC
TRBV28	NA	15	NA	TRBJ2-7	CASSSGQGPSYEQYF	TGTGCCAGCAGTTCGGGTCAGGGCCCGTCCTACGAGCAGTACTTC
TRBV3-1/TRBV3-2	NA	17	many	TRBJ1-1	CASSQRWGGRFGTEAFF	TGTGCCAGCAGCCAACGCTGGGGCGGACGCTTTGGGACTGAAGCTTTCTTT
TRBV6-5	NA	13	NA	TRBJ1-3	CASSYSRGNTIYF	TGTGCCAGCAGTTACTCGAGGGGAAACACCATATATTTT
TRBV7-2	TRBD1	15	once	TRBJ2-2	CASSSTGFNSGELFF	TGTGCCAGCAGCTCGACAGGGTTTAACTCCGGGGAGCTGTTTTTT
TRBV28	NA	12	once	TRBJ2-7	CASSPPPGPQYF	TGTGCCAGCAGTCCCCCCCCAGGGCCCCAGTACTTC
TRBV27	NA	14	NA	TRBJ1-2	CASNPQGRVGGYTF	TGTGCCAGCAACCCCCAGGGCAGGGTGGGTGGCTACACCTTC
TRBV3-1/TRBV3-2	TRBD2	18	NA	TRBJ2-3	CASSLGLAGPPSTDTQYF	TGTGCCAGCAGCCTGGGACTAGCGGGACCTCCTAGCACAGATACGCAGTATTTT
TRBV4-3	TRBD1	19	NA	TRBJ1-4	CASSQDILSGDRANEKLFF	TGCGCCAGCAGCCAAGATATACTTTCGGGGGACAGGGCGAATGAAAAACTGTTTTTT
TRBV4-1	TRBD2	15	NA	TRBJ2-7	CASSQGRDYAYEQYF	TGCGCCAGCAGCCAAGGTCGGGACTACGCCTACGAGCAGTACTTC
TRBV18	TRBD1	15	NA	TRBJ1-4	CASSLDRATNEKLFF	TGTGCCAGCTCACTGGACAGGGCAACTAATGAAAAACTGTTTTTT
TRBV5-1	TRBD1	14	NA	TRBJ1-2	CASSDRGGGYGYTF	TGCGCCAGCAGCGACAGGGGGGGAGGCTATGGCTACACCTTC
TRBV15	TRBD2	18	NA	TRBJ2-4	CATSRGTSGRAAGAIQYF	TGTGCCACCAGCAGAGGGACTAGCGGGAGGGCGGCAGGGGCCATTCAGTACTTC
TRBV3-1/TRBV3-2	NA	13	NA	TRBJ1-6	CASRAGALSPLHF	TGTGCCAGCCGGGCAGGGGCATTGTCACCCCTCCACTTT
TRBV24-1	NA	12	few	TRBJ1-2	CATMGPEGGYTF	TGTGCCACCATGGGCCCAGAGGGTGGCTACACCTTC
TRBV7-2	NA	14	NA	TRBJ2-7	CASSFTGWSYEQYF	TGTGCCAGCAGCTTCACAGGGTGGTCCTACGAGCAGTACTTC
TRBV12-3/TRBV12-4	TRBD1	13	NA	TRBJ1-1	CASRGDSLSRPFF	TGTGCCAGCAGAGGGGACAGCCTTTCTAGGCCTTTCTTT
TRBV19	TRBD2	16	once	TRBJ2-2	CASSPDSGGNTGELFF	TGTGCCAGTAGCCCTGATAGCGGGGGGAACACCGGGGAGCTGTTTTTT
TRBV6-2/TRBV6-3	NA	15	few	TRBJ2-7	CASSRKVEATYEQYF	TGTGCCAGCAGCCGAAAAGTGGAGGCAACCTACGAGCAGTACTTC
TRBV20-1	NA	14	NA	TRBJ1-5	CSASKGDRNQPQHF	TGCAGTGCTAGTAAGGGAGATCGCAATCAGCCCCAGCATTTT
TRBV5-1	TRBD1	15	NA	TRBJ1-1	CASSLNNRGPTEAFF	TGCGCCAGCAGCTTGAATAACAGGGGGCCCACTGAAGCTTTCTTT
TRBV9	TRBD1	16	NA	TRBJ2-7	CASSAAPWDRRYEQYF	TGTGCCAGCAGCGCCGCCCCCTGGGACAGGCGCTACGAGCAGTACTTC
TRBV7-2	NA	15	NA	TRBJ2-7	CASSLDRDTTYEQYF	TGTGCCAGCAGCTTAGACCGGGACACCACCTACGAGCAGTACTTC
TRBV4-3	NA	16	NA	TRBJ1-2	CASSQGELGGAYGYTF	TGCGCCAGCAGCCAAGGGGAACTCGGGGGGGCCTATGGCTACACCTTC
TRBV28	TRBD1	13	NA	TRBJ2-7	CASATGHTYEQYF	TGTGCCAGCGCGACAGGGCACACCTACGAGCAGTACTTC
TRBV19	TRBD1	15	few	TRBJ1-2	CASTKPPGQHYGYTF	TGTGCCAGTACGAAACCACCGGGACAGCACTATGGCTACACCTTC
TRBV7-2	NA	19	NA	TRBJ2-6	CASTNLEGPNAYGANVLTF	TGTGCCAGCACAAATCTCGAGGGCCCCAACGCGTACGGGGCCAACGTCCTGACTTTC
TRBV10-3	TRBD2	18	NA	TRBJ2-1	CAIRETSGSNWGGNEQFF	TGTGCCATCAGAGAGACTAGCGGGAGTAATTGGGGGGGCAATGAGCAGTTCTTC
TRBV19	NA	14	NA	TRBJ1-1	CASRRGTENTEAFF	TGTGCCAGTAGGCGGGGGACGGAGAACACTGAAGCTTTCTTT
TRBV7-3	TRBD2	15	NA	TRBJ2-1	CASSRAGGAYNEQFF	TGTGCCAGCAGCCGCGCGGGGGGTGCCTACAATGAGCAGTTCTTC
TRBV7-6	TRBD2	14	NA	TRBJ2-5	CASSSTSGGGSLYF	TGTGCCAGCAGCTCAACTAGCGGGGGGGGCTCGCTGTACTTC
TRBV10-1	TRBD1	18	NA	TRBJ1-5	CASSETGTGGRSNQPQHF	TGCGCCAGCAGTGAGACCGGGACAGGGGGCCGAAGCAATCAGCCCCAGCATTTT
TRBV4-1	TRBD2	18	NA	TRBJ2-3	CASSQDLGLAGGRDTQYF	TGCGCCAGCAGCCAAGATTTGGGACTAGCGGGAGGTCGGGATACGCAGTATTTT
TRBV7-8	NA	14	NA	TRBJ1-6	CASSLVSFSSPLHF	TGTGCCAGCAGCTTAGTCAGTTTTTCCTCACCCCTCCACTTT
TRBV12-5	NA	14	NA	TRBJ2-1	CASGPRGYYNEQFF	TGTGCTAGTGGTCCCCGGGGGTACTACAATGAGCAGTTCTTC
TRBV6-5	TRBD1	14	NA	TRBJ1-1	CASSIGQGNTEAFF	TGTGCCAGCAGTATAGGACAGGGGAACACTGAAGCTTTCTTT
TRBV11-2	NA	14	NA	TRBJ2-1	CASSLVGGPGEQFF	TGTGCCAGCAGCTTAGTCGGGGGGCCTGGTGAGCAGTTCTTC
TRBV4-3	TRBD1	16	few	TRBJ2-7	CASSQESPGGSYEQYF	TGCGCCAGCAGCCAAGAATCTCCAGGGGGCTCGTACGAGCAGTACTTC
TRBV5-1	NA	14	NA	TRBJ1-3	CASRPGLGEDTIYF	TGCGCCAGCAGACCGGGACTCGGAGAGGACACCATATATTTT
TRBV7-9	NA	14	NA	TRBJ2-5	CASSLAGALETQYF	TGTGCCAGCAGCTTAGCAGGAGCACTGGAGACCCAGTACTTC
TRBV25-1	NA	15	NA	TRBJ1-3	CASSEFRGTGNTIYF	TGTGCCAGCAGTGAATTTAGGGGAACTGGAAACACCATATATTTT
TRBV5-1	TRBD1	16	NA	TRBJ1-3	CASSAGQWSSGNTIYF	TGCGCCAGCAGCGCGGGACAGTGGAGCTCTGGAAACACCATATATTTT
TRBV5-6	TRBD1	15	NA	TRBJ1-3	CASSLKPGQENTIYF	TGTGCCAGCAGCTTAAAACCGGGACAGGAAAACACCATATATTTT
TRBV2	NA	14	NA	TRBJ1-5	CASRMRYGEQPQHF	TGTGCCAGCAGGATGAGGTACGGGGAACAGCCCCAGCATTTT
TRBV9	TRBD1	15	NA	TRBJ1-2	CASSALTGGFYGYTF	TGTGCCAGCAGCGCGCTTACAGGGGGCTTCTATGGCTACACCTTC
TRBV12-1	NA	14	NA	TRBJ1-3	CASSTKQPANTIYF	TGTGCCAGCAGCACGAAACAGCCGGCCAACACCATATATTTT
TRBV20-1	NA	14	NA	TRBJ2-1	CSASNSGVNGEQFF	TGCAGTGCTAGTAATTCGGGAGTAAATGGTGAGCAGTTCTTC
TRBV28	TRBD1	15	NA	TRBJ1-1	CASRPEKGARTEAFF	TGTGCCAGCAGGCCAGAGAAGGGGGCGAGAACTGAAGCTTTCTTT
TRBV28	NA	15	NA	TRBJ1-5	CASTLEGLGNQPQHF	TGTGCCAGCACCCTGGAGGGTTTGGGCAATCAGCCCCAGCATTTT
TRBV5-3	TRBD1	13	NA	TRBJ2-7	CARSPGQGNEQYF	TGTGCCAGAAGCCCGGGACAGGGGAACGAGCAGTACTTC
TRBV30	TRBD1	14	NA	TRBJ1-3	CAFLPTGAGNTIYF	TGTGCCTTCTTACCCACAGGGGCTGGAAACACCATATATTTT
TRBV9	TRBD2	13	NA	TRBJ2-5	CASTAGGGETQYF	TGTGCCAGCACGGCGGGAGGGGGAGAGACCCAGTACTTC
TRBV27	TRBD2	14	NA	TRBJ2-1	CASSLGLAGNEQFF	TGTGCCAGCAGTTTAGGACTAGCGGGAAATGAGCAGTTCTTC
TRBV14	TRBD1	13	NA	TRBJ2-7	CASSVTGWSEQYF	TGTGCCAGCAGCGTGACAGGGTGGAGCGAGCAGTACTTC
TRBV5-4	TRBD2	15	once	TRBJ2-1	CASSLMLAGYNEQFF	TGTGCCAGCAGCTTGATGCTAGCGGGGTACAATGAGCAGTTCTTC
TRBV6-5	NA	14	NA	TRBJ2-3	CASSYRESTDTQYF	TGTGCCAGCAGTTACCGGGAATCCACAGATACGCAGTATTTT